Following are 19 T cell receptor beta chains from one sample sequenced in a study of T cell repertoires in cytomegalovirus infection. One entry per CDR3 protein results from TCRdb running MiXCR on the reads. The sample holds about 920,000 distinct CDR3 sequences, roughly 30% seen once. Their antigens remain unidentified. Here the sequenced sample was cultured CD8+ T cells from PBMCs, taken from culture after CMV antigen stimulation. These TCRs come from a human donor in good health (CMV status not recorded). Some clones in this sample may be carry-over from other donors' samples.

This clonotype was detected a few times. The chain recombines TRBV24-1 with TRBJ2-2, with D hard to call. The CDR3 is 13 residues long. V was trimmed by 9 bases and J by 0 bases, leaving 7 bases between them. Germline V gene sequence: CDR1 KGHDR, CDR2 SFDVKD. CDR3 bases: TGTGCCACCGAGGCAGCGAACACCGGGGAGCTGTTTTTT. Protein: CATEAANTGELFF.

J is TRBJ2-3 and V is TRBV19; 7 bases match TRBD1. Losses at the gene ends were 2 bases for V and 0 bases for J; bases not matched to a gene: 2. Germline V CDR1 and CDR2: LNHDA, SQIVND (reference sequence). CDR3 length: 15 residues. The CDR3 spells CASSITTGSTDTQYF. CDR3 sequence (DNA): TGTGCCAGTAGTATAACGACAGGGAGCACAGATACGCAGTATTTT.

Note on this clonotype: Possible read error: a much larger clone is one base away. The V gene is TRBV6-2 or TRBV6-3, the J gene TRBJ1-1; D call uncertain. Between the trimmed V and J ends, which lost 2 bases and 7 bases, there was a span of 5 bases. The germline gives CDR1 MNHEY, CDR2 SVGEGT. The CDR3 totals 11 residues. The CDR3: CASSYAREAFF. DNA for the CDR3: TGTGCCAGCAGTTACGCACGTGAAGCTTTCTTT.

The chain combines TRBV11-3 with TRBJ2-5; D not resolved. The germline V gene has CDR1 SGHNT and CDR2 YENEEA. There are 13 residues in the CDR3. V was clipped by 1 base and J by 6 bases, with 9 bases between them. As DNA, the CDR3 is TGTGCCAGCAGCTTAGGTGGGCTTCAGACCCAGTACTTC. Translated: CASSLGGLQTQYF.

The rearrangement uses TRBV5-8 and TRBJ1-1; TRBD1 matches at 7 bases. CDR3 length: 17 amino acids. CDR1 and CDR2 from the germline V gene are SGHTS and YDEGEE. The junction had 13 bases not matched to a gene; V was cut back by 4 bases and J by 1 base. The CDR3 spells CASSPRRGLVGNTEAFF. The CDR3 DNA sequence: TGTGCCAGCAGCCCTCGGAGGGGGCTGGTAGGGAACACTGAAGCTTTCTTT.

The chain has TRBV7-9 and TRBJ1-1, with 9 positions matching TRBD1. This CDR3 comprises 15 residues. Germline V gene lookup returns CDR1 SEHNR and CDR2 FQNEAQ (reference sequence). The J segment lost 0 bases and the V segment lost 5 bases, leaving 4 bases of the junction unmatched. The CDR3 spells CASSHDRGVNTEAFF. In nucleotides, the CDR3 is TGTGCCAGCAGCCATGACAGGGGGGTGAACACTGAAGCTTTCTTT.

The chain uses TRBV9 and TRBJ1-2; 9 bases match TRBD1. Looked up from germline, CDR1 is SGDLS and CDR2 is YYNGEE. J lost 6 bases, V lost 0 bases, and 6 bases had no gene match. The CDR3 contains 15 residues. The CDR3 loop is CASSVGDRDLDGYTF. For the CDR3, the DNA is TGTGCCAGCAGCGTAGGGGACAGGGACCTTGATGGCTACACCTTC.

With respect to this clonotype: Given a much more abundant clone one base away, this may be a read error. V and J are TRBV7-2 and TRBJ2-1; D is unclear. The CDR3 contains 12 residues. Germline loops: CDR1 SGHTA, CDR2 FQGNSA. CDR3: CASSAWARERFF. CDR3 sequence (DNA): TGTGCCAGCAGCGCTTGGGCTCGCGAGCGGTTCTTC.

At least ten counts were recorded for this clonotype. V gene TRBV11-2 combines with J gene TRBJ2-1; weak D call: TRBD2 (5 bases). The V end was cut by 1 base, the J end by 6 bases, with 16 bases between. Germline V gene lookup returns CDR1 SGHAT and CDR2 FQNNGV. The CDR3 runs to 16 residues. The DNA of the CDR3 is TGTGCCAGCAGCTTAGTGGGAGACGCAAAGGGCAATGAGCAGTTCTTC. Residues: CASSLVGDAKGNEQFF. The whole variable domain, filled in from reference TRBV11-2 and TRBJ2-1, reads EAGVAQSPRYKIIEKRQSVAFWCNPISGHATLYWYQQILGQGPKLLIQFQNNGVVDDSQLPKDRFSAERLKGVDSTLKIQPAKLEDSAVYLCASSLVGDAKGNEQFFGPGTRLTVL.

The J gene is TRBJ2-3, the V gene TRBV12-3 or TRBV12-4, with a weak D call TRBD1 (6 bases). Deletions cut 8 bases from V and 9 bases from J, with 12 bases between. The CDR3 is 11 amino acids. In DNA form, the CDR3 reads TGTGCCAGCGAGGGGGTAGGGACGCAGTATTTT. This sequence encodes CASEGVGTQYF.

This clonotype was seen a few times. CDR3 loop: CATREIGRDTEAFF. Here the CDR3 DNA reads TGTGCCACCAGGGAGATCGGCAGGGACACTGAAGCTTTCTTT. The chain employs TRBV24-1 and TRBJ1-1; D is perhaps TRBD1 (5 bases). Germline V gene sequence: CDR1 KGHDR, CDR2 SFDVKD. The V and J ends lost 7 bases and 3 bases respectively, with 14 bases between them. The length of the CDR3 is 14 residues.

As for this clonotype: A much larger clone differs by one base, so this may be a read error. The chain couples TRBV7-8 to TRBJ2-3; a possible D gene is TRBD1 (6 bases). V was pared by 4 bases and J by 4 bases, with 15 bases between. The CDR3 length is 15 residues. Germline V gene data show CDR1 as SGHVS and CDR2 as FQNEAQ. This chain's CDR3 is CASSSGHGRADTQYF. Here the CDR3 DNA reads TGTGCCAGCAGCTCGGGACATGGGCGCGCAGATACGCAGTATTTT.

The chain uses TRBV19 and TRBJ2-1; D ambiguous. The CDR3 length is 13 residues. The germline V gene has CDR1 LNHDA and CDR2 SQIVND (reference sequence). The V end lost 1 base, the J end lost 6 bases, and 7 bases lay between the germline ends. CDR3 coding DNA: TGTGCCAGTAGTATAGTGGACCGCAATGAGCAGTTCTTC. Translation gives CASSIVDRNEQFF.

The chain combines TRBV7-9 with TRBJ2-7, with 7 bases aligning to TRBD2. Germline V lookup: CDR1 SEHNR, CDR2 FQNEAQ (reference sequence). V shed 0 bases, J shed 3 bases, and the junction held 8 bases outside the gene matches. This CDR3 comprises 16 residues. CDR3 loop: CASSLARSGVFYEQYF. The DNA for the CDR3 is TGTGCCAGCAGCTTAGCGAGGAGCGGGGTCTTCTACGAGCAGTACTTC.

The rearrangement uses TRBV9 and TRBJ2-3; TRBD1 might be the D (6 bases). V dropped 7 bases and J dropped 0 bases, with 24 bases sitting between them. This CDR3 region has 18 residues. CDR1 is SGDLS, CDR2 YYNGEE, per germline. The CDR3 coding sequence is TGTGCCAGCGCTCACAGGGAAGGCACCCTGACTAGCACAGATACGCAGTATTTT. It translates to CASAHREGTLTSTDTQYF.

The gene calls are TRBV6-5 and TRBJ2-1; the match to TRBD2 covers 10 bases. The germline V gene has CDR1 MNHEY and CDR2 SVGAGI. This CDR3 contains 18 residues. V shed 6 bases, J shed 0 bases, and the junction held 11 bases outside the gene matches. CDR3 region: CASSPFLAGAVSYNEQFF. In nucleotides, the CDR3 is TGTGCCAGCAGCCCCTTCCTAGCGGGGGCCGTCTCCTACAATGAGCAGTTCTTC.

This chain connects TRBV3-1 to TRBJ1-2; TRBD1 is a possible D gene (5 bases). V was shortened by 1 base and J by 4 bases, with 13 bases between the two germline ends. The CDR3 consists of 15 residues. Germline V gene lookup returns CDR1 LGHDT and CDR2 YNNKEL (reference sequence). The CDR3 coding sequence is TGTGCCAGCAGCCAAGCCCGGGACCTCTTCTATGGCTACACCTTC. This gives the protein CASSQARDLFYGYTF.

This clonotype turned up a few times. This CDR3 reads CASSPTFPPYEQYF. CDR3 in DNA: TGTGCCAGTAGTCCCACCTTTCCGCCGTACGAGCAGTACTTC. The rearrangement links TRBV19 to TRBJ2-7; unclear D gene. CDR1 and CDR2 from the germline V gene are LNHDA and SQIVND (reference sequence). CDR3 length: 14 amino acids. Between the trimmed V and J ends, which lost 5 bases and 4 bases, there was a span of 15 bases.

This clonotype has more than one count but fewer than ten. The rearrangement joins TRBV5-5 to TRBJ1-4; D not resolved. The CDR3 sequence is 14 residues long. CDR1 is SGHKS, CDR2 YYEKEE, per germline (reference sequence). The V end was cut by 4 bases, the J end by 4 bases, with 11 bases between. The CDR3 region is CASSPIGDNEKLFF. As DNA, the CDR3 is TGTGCCAGCAGCCCGATTGGGGATAATGAAAAACTGTTTTTT.